This entry describes one T cell receptor (beta chain). TCRdb recomputed calls from the RT-PCR reads with MiXCR, one row per CDR3 protein. Here the sample spans around 7,000 distinct CDR3 sequences, approximately 12% being singletons. This record comes from a study of patients and donors after allogeneic stem cell transplantation. This CDR3 has 12 amino acids. Germline CDR1 and CDR2: DFQATT and SNEGSKA (reference sequence). Trimming shortened V by 7 bases and J by 3 bases, and 9 bases separated the two germline ends. The chain is built from TRBV20-1 and TRBJ1-4; possibly TRBD1 for D (5 bases). The receptor's source is a human donor who was either an allogeneic HSCT recipient or a stem cell or donor lymphocyte infusion donor (not recorded which). It is not recorded whose cells these are; they may come from a transplant donor. Material for sequencing was blood, either unsorted or a sorted T cell fraction (not recorded which). The CDR3 nucleotides read TGCAGTGTACCGGGACCTAATGAAAAACTGTTTTTT. It specifies CSVPGPNEKLFF.